This T cell receptor (beta chain) appears in the sequencing data of a study of vaccination and CD4 T cells after COVID-19. Study-level findings and limits: Convalescent patients showed a median around 90% of reactive clones that were seen only post-vaccination.

The CDR3 consists of 16 residues. Germline assignment: CDR1 DFQATT and CDR2 SNEGSKA (reference sequence). Trimming left V 1 base short and J 8 bases short, with 21 bases between. In TCRdb, the PCR reads were re-called with MiXCR into one record per CDR3 protein. Among roughly 16,000 distinct CDR3 sequences listed, approximately 66% were seen once. This clonotype was detected a few times. Its antigen is not known. The receptor's source is a human donor who had recovered from COVID-19. The V gene is TRBV20-1, the J gene TRBJ1-5, with D possibly being TRBD1 (6 bases). The sample in question was CD4+ T cells from blood, obtained after SARS-CoV-2 vaccination. The CDR3 reads CSARVSPGQRGEPQHF. In DNA, the CDR3 is TGCAGTGCTAGAGTATCGCCGGGACAAAGAGGGGAGCCCCAGCATTTT.